One TCR beta chain is described in this entry. These data are taken from a study of T cell changes during pregnancy in multiple sclerosis. Germline V gene data show CDR1 as SGHDT and CDR2 as YYEEEE. Trimming took 0 bases from V and 2 from J, leaving 8 bases between them. This CDR3 has 14 residues. The protocol was immunoSEQ multiplex PCR, while the TCRdb copy is restricted to in-frame clones and leaves out a portion. The sample has fewer than 60,000 clones; 80% to 95% are singletons. Sequences were derived from peripheral blood, sampled after pregnancy. The chain carries TRBV5-6 and TRBJ1-2; unclear D gene. This TCR was recovered from a female donor in good health, enrolled as a control in a pregnancy study. Here the CDR3 reads CASSLGSGNYGYTF. The CDR3 region has the DNA TGTGCCAGCAGCTTGGGCTCGGGGAACTATGGCTACACCTTC.